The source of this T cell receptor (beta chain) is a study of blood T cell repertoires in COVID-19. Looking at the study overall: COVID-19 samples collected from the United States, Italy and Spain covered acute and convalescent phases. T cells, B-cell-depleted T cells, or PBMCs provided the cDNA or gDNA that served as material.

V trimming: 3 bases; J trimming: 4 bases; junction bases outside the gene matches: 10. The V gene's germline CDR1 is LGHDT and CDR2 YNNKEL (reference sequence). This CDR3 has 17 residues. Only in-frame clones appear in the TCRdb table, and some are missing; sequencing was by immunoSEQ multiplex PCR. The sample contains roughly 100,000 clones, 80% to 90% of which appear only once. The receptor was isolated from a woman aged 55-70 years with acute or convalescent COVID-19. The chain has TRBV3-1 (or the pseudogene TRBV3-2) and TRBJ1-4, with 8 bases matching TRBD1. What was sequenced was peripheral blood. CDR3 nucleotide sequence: TGTGCCAGCAGCCATAGGACAGGGCCGGGGATTAATGAAAAACTGTTTTTT. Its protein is CASSHRTGPGINEKLFF.